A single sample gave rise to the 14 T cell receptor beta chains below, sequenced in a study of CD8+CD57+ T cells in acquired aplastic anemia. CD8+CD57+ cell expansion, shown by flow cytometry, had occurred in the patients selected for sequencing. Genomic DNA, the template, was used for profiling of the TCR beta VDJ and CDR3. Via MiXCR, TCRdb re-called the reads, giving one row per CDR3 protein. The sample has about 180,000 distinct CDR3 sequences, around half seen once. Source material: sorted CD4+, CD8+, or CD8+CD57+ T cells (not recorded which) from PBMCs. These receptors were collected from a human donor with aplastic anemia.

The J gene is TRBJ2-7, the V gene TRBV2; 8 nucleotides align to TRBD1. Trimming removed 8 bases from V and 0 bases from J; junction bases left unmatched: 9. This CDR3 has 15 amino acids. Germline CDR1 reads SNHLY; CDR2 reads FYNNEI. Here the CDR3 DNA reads TGTGCCAGCGACCCAGGGGGCCGGAGCTCCTACGAGCAGTACTTC. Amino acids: CASDPGGRSSYEQYF.

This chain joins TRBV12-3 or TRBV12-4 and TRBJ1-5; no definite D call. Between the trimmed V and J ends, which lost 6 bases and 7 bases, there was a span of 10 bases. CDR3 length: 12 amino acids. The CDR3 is CASSRWEQPQHF. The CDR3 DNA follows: TGTGCCAGCAGCCGCTGGGAACAGCCCCAGCATTTT.

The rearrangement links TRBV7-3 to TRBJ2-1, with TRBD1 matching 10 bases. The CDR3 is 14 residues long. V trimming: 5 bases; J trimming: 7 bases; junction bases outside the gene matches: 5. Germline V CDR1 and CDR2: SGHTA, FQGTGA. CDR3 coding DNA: TGTGCCAGCAGCGTTGGGACAGGGGTGAATGAGCAGTTCTTC. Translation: CASSVGTGVNEQFF.

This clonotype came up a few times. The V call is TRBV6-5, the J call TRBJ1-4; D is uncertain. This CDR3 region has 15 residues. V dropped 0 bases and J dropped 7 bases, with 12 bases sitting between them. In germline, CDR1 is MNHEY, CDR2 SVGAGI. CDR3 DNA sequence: TGTGCCAGCAGTTACTCGCGAGGGATAAGTGAAAAACTGTTTTTT. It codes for CASSYSRGISEKLFF.

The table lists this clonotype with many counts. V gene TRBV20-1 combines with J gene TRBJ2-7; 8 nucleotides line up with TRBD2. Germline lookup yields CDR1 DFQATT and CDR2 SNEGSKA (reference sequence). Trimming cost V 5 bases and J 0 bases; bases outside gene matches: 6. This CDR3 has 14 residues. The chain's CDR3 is CSAPRAGASYEQYF. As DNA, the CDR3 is TGCAGTGCTCCCCGAGCGGGGGCCTCCTACGAGCAGTACTTC.

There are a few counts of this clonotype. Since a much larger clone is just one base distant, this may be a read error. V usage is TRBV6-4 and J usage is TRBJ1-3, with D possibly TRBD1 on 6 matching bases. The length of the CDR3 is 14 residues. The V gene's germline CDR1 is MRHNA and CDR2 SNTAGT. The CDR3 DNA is TGTGCCAGCAAAACAGGGCGAAGTGGAAGCACCATATATTTT. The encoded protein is CASKTGRSGSTIYF.

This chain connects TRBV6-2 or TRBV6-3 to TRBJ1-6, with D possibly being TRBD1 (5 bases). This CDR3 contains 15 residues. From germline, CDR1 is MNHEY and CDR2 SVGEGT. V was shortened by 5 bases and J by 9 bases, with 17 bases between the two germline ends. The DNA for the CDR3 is TGTGCCAGCAGTATCCCCGTTCCGGGGGGTTCACCCCTCCACTTT. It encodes CASSIPVPGGSPLHF.

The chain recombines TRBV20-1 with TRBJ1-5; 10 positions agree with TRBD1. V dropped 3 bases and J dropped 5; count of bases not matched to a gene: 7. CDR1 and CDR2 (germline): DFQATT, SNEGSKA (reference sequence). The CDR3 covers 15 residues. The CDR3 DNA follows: TGCAGTGCTAGCGCCGGGACAGGGGTCGATCAGCCCCAGCATTTT. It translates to CSASAGTGVDQPQHF.

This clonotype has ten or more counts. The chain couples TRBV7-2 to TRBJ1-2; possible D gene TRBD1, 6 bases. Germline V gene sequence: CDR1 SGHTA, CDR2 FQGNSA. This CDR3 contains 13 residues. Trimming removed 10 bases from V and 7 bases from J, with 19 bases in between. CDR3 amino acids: CATTKGGAFGYTF. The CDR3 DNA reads TGTGCCACTACCAAGGGGGGGGCGTTTGGCTACACCTTC.

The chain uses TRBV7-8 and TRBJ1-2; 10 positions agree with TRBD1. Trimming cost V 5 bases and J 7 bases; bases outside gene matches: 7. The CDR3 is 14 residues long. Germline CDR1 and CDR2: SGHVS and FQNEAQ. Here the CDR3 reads CASSPQTGGSGYTF. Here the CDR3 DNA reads TGTGCCAGCAGCCCCCAGACAGGGGGCAGTGGCTACACCTTC.

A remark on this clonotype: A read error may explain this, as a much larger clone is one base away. Here the CDR3 reads CASSLVNREGHAEAFF. The CDR3 coding sequence is TGTGCCAGCAGCTTAGTCAACCGGGAAGGGCACGCTGAAGCTTTCTTT. The J gene is TRBJ1-1, the V gene TRBV11-1, with unresolved D. This CDR3 is built from 16 residues. Trimming took 1 base from V and 6 from J, leaving 18 bases between them. Germline-derived CDR1 and CDR2 are SGHAT and FQDESV (reference sequence).

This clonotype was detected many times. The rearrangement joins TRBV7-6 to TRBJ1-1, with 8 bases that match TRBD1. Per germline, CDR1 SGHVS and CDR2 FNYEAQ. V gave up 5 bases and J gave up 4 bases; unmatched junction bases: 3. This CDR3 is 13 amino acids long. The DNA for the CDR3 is TGTGCCAGCAGCATAGGACAGGGCACTGAAGCTTTCTTT. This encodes CASSIGQGTEAFF.

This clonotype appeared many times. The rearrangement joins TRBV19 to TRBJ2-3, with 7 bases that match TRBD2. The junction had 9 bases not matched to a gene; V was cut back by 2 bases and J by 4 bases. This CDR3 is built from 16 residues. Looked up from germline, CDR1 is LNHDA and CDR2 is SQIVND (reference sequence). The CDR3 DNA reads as TGTGCCAGTAGTATACGAGCGGAGCTAGCGGCAGATACGCAGTATTTT. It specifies CASSIRAELAADTQYF.

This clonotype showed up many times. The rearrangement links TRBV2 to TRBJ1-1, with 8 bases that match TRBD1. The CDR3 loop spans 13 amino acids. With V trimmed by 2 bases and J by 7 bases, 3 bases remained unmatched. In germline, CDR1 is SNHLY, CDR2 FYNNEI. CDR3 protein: CASSELGTGEAFF. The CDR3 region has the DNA TGTGCCAGCAGTGAATTGGGGACAGGTGAAGCTTTCTTT.